The rows below give T cell receptor beta chains drawn from one sample of a study of cytomegalovirus exposure and HLA in healthy donors. Assay used: immunoSEQ multiplex PCR; TCRdb lists only in-frame clones, some missing. The repertoire holds more than 90,000 clones, with approximately 76% as singletons. The sequencing input was PBMCs. The origin of the receptors is a man between 35 and 55 years old in good health and CMV-seronegative. The CDR3 runs from the conserved cysteine through the conserved F or W. D genes are given only for firm matches. Clone size is not always given. Where it is, it says once, few, many or a class for expanded clones.

D gene,J gene,V gene,clone size,CDR3 DNA,CDR3 protein
NA,TRBJ1-2,TRBV19,NA,TGTGCCAGTAGTAGGGCCGGATTTGGCTACACCTTC,CASSRAGFGYTF
TRBD1,TRBJ1-1,TRBV6-1,NA,TGTGCCAGCAGTATACAGGGGCCGAACACTGAAGCTTTCTTT,CASSIQGPNTEAFF
TRBD2,TRBJ2-3,TRBV11-3,few,TGTGCCAGCAGCTTCGGACTAGCGGGGCCGACAGATACGCAGTATTTT,CASSFGLAGPTDTQYF
TRBD1,TRBJ2-5,TRBV19,NA,TGTGCCAGTAGAGCACAGGGGGTGGGGACCCAGTACTTC,CASRAQGVGTQYF
NA,TRBJ2-4,TRBV6-7,NA,TGTGCCAGCAGTTACGTGGGGGCGCCAACCCGACCCAAAAACATTCAGTACTTC,CASSYVGAPTRPKNIQYF
TRBD2,TRBJ2-7,TRBV5-1,NA,TGCGCCAGCAGCTTTGACGGGGGGATTACCTACGAGCAGTACTTC,CASSFDGGITYEQYF
NA,TRBJ1-4,TRBV7-2,once,TGTGCCAGCAGCACACAAAGGGGAGGAGTAAATGAAAAACTGTTTTTT,CASSTQRGGVNEKLFF
TRBD1,TRBJ2-1,TRBV4-3,NA,TGCGCCAGCAGCCAGGAACAGGGGCTGTCCTACAATGAGCAGTTCTTC,CASSQEQGLSYNEQFF
NA,TRBJ1-3,TRBV7-2,NA,TGTGCCAGCAGCTCACAGGTCTCTGGAAACACCATATATTTT,CASSSQVSGNTIYF
TRBD1,TRBJ1-2,TRBV6-5,NA,TGTGCCAGCAGTAACCGACAGGGGCATGGCTACACCTTC,CASSNRQGHGYTF
TRBD1,TRBJ1-6,TRBV7-9,NA,TGTGCCAGCAGCCCGGGACAGGCCCATTCACCCCTCCACTTT,CASSPGQAHSPLHF
NA,TRBJ2-2,TRBV6-4,NA,TGTGCCAGCGGGGAACAGGGTTCCACCGGGGAGCTGTTTTTT,CASGEQGSTGELFF
NA,TRBJ2-2,TRBV18,NA,TGTGCCAGCTCACCCCGGGACAAGAACACCGGGGAGCTGTTTTTT,CASSPRDKNTGELFF
TRBD2,TRBJ2-3,TRBV9,NA,TGTGCCAGCAGCTATCCAGCGGGGGTTAGCACAGATACGCAGTATTTT,CASSYPAGVSTDTQYF
NA,TRBJ1-5,TRBV21-1,NA,TGTGCCAGCAGCAAAGGATGGGACAGGGAGAATCAGCCCCAGCATTTT,CASSKGWDRENQPQHF
TRBD1,TRBJ2-5,TRBV5-1,NA,TGCGCCAGCAGCTTCAAGCCGGGACAGGGAGGAGAGACCCAGTACTTC,CASSFKPGQGGETQYF
NA,TRBJ2-6,TRBV30,few,TGTGCCGCTAAGTCTGGGGCCAACGTCCTGACTTTC,CAAKSGANVLTF
NA,TRBJ1-5,TRBV6-1,once,TGTGCCAGCATATGGGGGAACACAGGGAATCAGCCCCAGCATTTT,CASIWGNTGNQPQHF
NA,TRBJ1-1,TRBV5-4,NA,TGTGCCAGCACCAGAGCCGGACAGATGAACACTGAAGCTTTCTTT,CASTRAGQMNTEAFF
TRBD1,TRBJ1-2,TRBV29-1,NA,TGCAGCGCTTCGACAGGGCTTCCATCTAACTATGGCTACACCTTC,CSASTGLPSNYGYTF
NA,TRBJ2-7,TRBV19,few,TGTGCCAGTAGTAAGCACCGGACGGGAGAAGAGCGAAAGCAGTACTTC,CASSKHRTGEERKQYF
NA,TRBJ2-3,TRBV2,NA,TGTGCCAGCAGACTGACAGCTAGCACAGATACGCAGTATTTT,CASRLTASTDTQYF
TRBD2,TRBJ2-7,TRBV29-1,NA,TGCAGCGTTGGGCTAGCGGGGGGCTACGAGCAGTACTTC,CSVGLAGGYEQYF
TRBD1,TRBJ1-2,TRBV9,NA,TGTGCCAGCAGCCTAGGACAGGGGAGTTATGGCTACACCTTC,CASSLGQGSYGYTF
TRBD1,TRBJ2-1,TRBV5-6,NA,TGTGCCAGCAGTAGCGGACAGGGCTCCTACAATGAGCAGTTCTTC,CASSSGQGSYNEQFF
NA,TRBJ2-3,TRBV11-2,NA,TGTGCCAGCAGCTTAGGGGGCGGGGTCTCTAGCACAGATACGCAGTATTTT,CASSLGGGVSSTDTQYF
TRBD1,TRBJ1-1,TRBV7-9,NA,TGTGCCAGCTGGGACAGGGCTGGGACTGAAGCTTTCTTT,CASWDRAGTEAFF
TRBD1,TRBJ1-4,TRBV2,NA,TGTGCCAGCAGTGAAGCGCGTCGGACAGGATATGAAAAACTGTTTTTT,CASSEARRTGYEKLFF
NA,TRBJ2-3,TRBV5-1,NA,TGCGCCAGCAGCTTGGTTAATCTCGGAGATACGCAGTATTTT,CASSLVNLGDTQYF
TRBD2,TRBJ2-3,TRBV12-5,NA,TGTGCTAGTGGTTTGGGACGTTTGGTAGCGGGGGCCCACATTAGCACAGGTACGCAGTATTTT,CASGLGRLVAGAHISTGTQYF
NA,TRBJ1-5,TRBV6-1,NA,TGTGCCAGCAGTGAGATAACTCAGGGGAGGGCTCAGCCCCAGCATTTT,CASSEITQGRAQPQHF
NA,TRBJ2-1,TRBV25-1,NA,TGTGCCAGCAGTGAACCCCGGGACACCAACAATGAGCAGTTCTTC,CASSEPRDTNNEQFF
NA,TRBJ1-1,TRBV30,few,TGTGCCTGGAATGCAGGCTACACTGAAGCTTTCTTT,CAWNAGYTEAFF
TRBD1,TRBJ1-6,TRBV18,NA,TGTGCCAGCTCAGATCGACAGGGGGATAATTCACCCCTCCACTTT,CASSDRQGDNSPLHF
TRBD2,TRBJ2-1,TRBV10-2,NA,TGCGCCAGCCGCCTAGGGCGGGGGGGTCCAAATGAGCAGTTCTTC,CASRLGRGGPNEQFF
TRBD1,TRBJ1-2,TRBV7-9,NA,TGTTCCAGCAGCCCGGAGACCGGGACAGATTTCTATGGCTACACCTTC,CSSSPETGTDFYGYTF
NA,TRBJ2-1,TRBV12-5,NA,TGTGCTAGTGGGACTTCCAGGGGTGAGCAGTTCTTC,CASGTSRGEQFF
TRBD1,TRBJ1-4,TRBV28,few,TGTGCCAGCAGCCACGGGACAGGGACTGAAAAACTGTTTTTT,CASSHGTGTEKLFF
TRBD1,TRBJ1-4,TRBV29-1,NA,TGCAGCGGGGGATTTGGACAGGGGTCTGGTGAAAAACTGTTTTTT,CSGGFGQGSGEKLFF
NA,TRBJ1-2,TRBV5-6,NA,TGTGCCAGCAGCTTGGGAGGAGCTAACTATGGCTACACCTTC,CASSLGGANYGYTF
TRBD1,TRBJ1-4,TRBV29-1,few,TGCAGCGCTAAGGGGGGGCAGGGGGCTGAAAAACTGTTTTTT,CSAKGGQGAEKLFF
TRBD1,TRBJ1-1,TRBV29-1,NA,TGCAGCGTTGCACAGGGGGTATACATGAACACTGAAGCTTTCTTT,CSVAQGVYMNTEAFF
NA,TRBJ1-1,TRBV18,NA,TGTGCCAGCTCACCGCCGGGACACGAGAACACTGAAGCTTTCTTT,CASSPPGHENTEAFF
TRBD1,TRBJ1-3,TRBV11-2,NA,TGTGCCAGCAGCCTAATACAGGGGGCCTCGGGAAACACCATATATTTT,CASSLIQGASGNTIYF
NA,TRBJ1-4,TRBV5-6,NA,TGTGCCAGCGGATTCGGGGGGCAATTTGAAAAACTGTTTTTT,CASGFGGQFEKLFF
TRBD1,TRBJ1-2,TRBV6-1,NA,TGTGCCAGCAGTGAAGCGGACAGGCGGGGCTACACCTTC,CASSEADRRGYTF
NA,TRBJ1-3,TRBV5-8,NA,TGTGCCAGCAGCGGACGCGGGGGTAGGGGAAACACCATATATTTT,CASSGRGGRGNTIYF